These 15 T cell receptor beta chains were sequenced from one sample in a study of cytomegalovirus exposure and HLA in healthy donors (TCRdb year 2017). Library method: the immunoSEQ multiplex PCR assay. For the multiplex PCR, a mixture combining 60 forward primers for TCR Vbeta segments and 13 reverse primers for TCR Jbeta segments was used. Entries here come from immuneACCESS through TCRdb and include only in-frame sequences with V and J called. Some clones fail to appear in such tables; in the studies checked, an unresolved V gene covers under half of the shortfall, and the cause of the remainder is unknown. This sample is represented by 150,000 to 200,000 clones; roughly 83% of them were singletons. About 0.25% of the sample comes from the top ten. The specimen was PBMCs. These receptor sequences come from a boy aged 5 to 17 in good health and CMV-seronegative.

On this clone itself: Other DNA sequences from this sample encode an identical CDR3 as well. V and J are TRBV7-3 and TRBJ1-1; TRBD1 might be the D (5 bases). This CDR3 has 14 amino acids. Looked up from germline, CDR1 is SGHTA and CDR2 is FQGTGA. The germline V and J ends were trimmed by 3 bases and 1 base, with 9 bases remaining between them. This chain's CDR3 is CASSLGGSNTEAFF. CDR3 DNA sequence: TGTGCCAGCAGCTTGGGGGGATCGAACACTGAAGCTTTCTTT.

V usage is TRBV20-1 and J usage is TRBJ2-5, with D uncertain. V was trimmed by 5 bases and J by 5 bases, leaving 6 bases between them. Germline assignment: CDR1 DFQATT and CDR2 SNEGSKA (reference sequence). The CDR3 length is 10 residues. The CDR3 is CSAFAETQYF. The CDR3, as DNA: TGCAGTGCTTTTGCGGAGACCCAGTACTTC.

The chain combines TRBV2 with TRBJ1-2; no definite D call. This CDR3 has 13 amino acids. Germline V gives CDR1 SNHLY, CDR2 FYNNEI. Trimming cost V 4 bases and J 6 bases, with 12 bases left between them. The CDR3 reads CASSAQEGDGYTF. CDR3 DNA: TGTGCCAGCAGTGCCCAGGAGGGAGATGGCTACACCTTC.

The rearrangement uses TRBV27 and TRBJ1-5; D call uncertain. CDR3 size: 13 residues. V gave up 2 bases and J gave up 6 bases, with 8 bases separating them. Germline V CDR1 and CDR2: MNHEY, SMNVEV (reference sequence). CDR3 amino acids: CASSLGRGQPQHF. The DNA of the CDR3 is TGTGCCAGCAGTTTAGGGCGTGGTCAGCCCCAGCATTTT.

Comments on this clone: Compared with germline, one end of the junction differs, possibly owing to a read error. The J gene is TRBJ2-1, the V gene TRBV7-9; D is unclear. CDR3 length equals 12 residues. Per the germline V gene, CDR1 is SEHNR and CDR2 is FQNEAQ (reference sequence). The chain's CDR3 is CSSSLAEDEQFF. The CDR3 DNA sequence: TGTTCCAGCAGCTTAGCAGAGGATGAGCAGTTCTTC.

The sample holds one count of this clone. The rearrangement uses TRBV19 and TRBJ1-1; TRBD1 aligns across 12 bases. CDR1 is LNHDA, CDR2 SQIVND, per germline (reference sequence). The CDR3 contains 16 residues. J lost 3 bases, V lost 5 bases, and 7 bases had no gene match. CDR3 amino acids: CASSGDRGRFHTEAFF. The CDR3 nucleotides read TGTGCCAGTAGTGGGGACAGGGGGCGCTTCCACACTGAAGCTTTCTTT.

In nucleotides, the CDR3 is TGTGCCAGCAGCGTAACCGGGACAGCAGCCTACGAGCAGTACTTC. As protein: CASSVTGTAAYEQYF. This rearrangement joins TRBV9 to TRBJ2-7; 7 bases match TRBD1. CDR3 length: 15 amino acids. V shed 1 base and J 2 bases; nucleotides not matched to a gene: 6. Per germline, CDR1 SGDLS and CDR2 YYNGEE.

V and J are TRBV7-3 and TRBJ1-5; D is ambiguous. Germline CDR1 and CDR2: SGHTA and FQGTGA. Trimming stripped 1 base from V and 7 bases from J, with 8 bases between. The CDR3 length is 13 residues. The CDR3 sequence is CASSLSANQPQHF. The CDR3 DNA reads as TGTGCCAGCAGCTTAAGCGCAAACCAGCCCCAGCATTTT.

The chain has TRBV13 and TRBJ2-5; TRBD2 agrees at 9 bases. This CDR3 spans 16 amino acids. Germline V lookup: CDR1 PRHDT, CDR2 FYEKMQ (reference sequence). With 8 bases clipped from V and 4 bases from J, the junction kept 14 bases outside the gene matches. CDR3 sequence: CASCPSYSGSRETQYF. CDR3 nucleotides: TGTGCCAGCTGTCCCTCCTATAGCGGGAGTAGAGAGACCCAGTACTTC.

The V gene is TRBV6-5, the J gene TRBJ1-2; 8 bases map to TRBD1. CDR3 size: 12 residues. With V trimmed by 6 bases and J by 7 bases, 4 bases remained unmatched. Germline lookup yields CDR1 MNHEY and CDR2 SVGAGI. In nucleotides, the CDR3 is TGTGCCAGCAGCTACAGGGGGTTTGGCTACACCTTC. This translates into CASSYRGFGYTF.

The chain's CDR3 is CASSYSGLRVGETQYF. The CDR3 nucleotides read TGTGCCAGCAGTTACTCCGGGTTGAGGGTAGGGGAGACCCAGTACTTC. The V gene is TRBV6-5, the J gene TRBJ2-5, with TRBD2 as a possible D gene (5 bases). The V end was cut by 0 bases, the J end by 5 bases, with 16 bases between. The CDR3 length is 16 residues. The germline V gene encodes CDR1 MNHEY and CDR2 SVGAGI.

CDR3 bases: TGTGCCAGCAGCGGGAAAACAGAAGCTTTCTTT. Its protein is CASSGKTEAFF. The V call is TRBV6-5, the J call TRBJ1-1; D not certain. Germline values: CDR1 MNHEY, CDR2 SVGAGI. Trimming removed 6 bases at V and 8 bases at J, with 10 bases between. This CDR3 is 11 amino acids long.

This sequence joins TRBV7-8 and TRBJ1-2, with 8 bases aligning to TRBD1. The CDR3 runs 14 residues. The V and J ends lost 6 bases and 4 bases, in that order; junction bases with no gene match: 7. Germline V gene sequence: CDR1 SGHVS, CDR2 FQNEAQ. The CDR3 is CASRPGTGPYGYTF. The CDR3 DNA sequence: TGTGCCAGCAGGCCAGGGACAGGACCCTATGGCTACACCTTC.

CDR3 DNA sequence: TGTGCCAGCAGCGGAGGGACTTCTCTCTCCTACGAGCAGTACTTC. Encoded protein: CASSGGTSLSYEQYF. The chain links TRBV7-9 to TRBJ2-7; a possible D gene is TRBD2 (6 bases). Germline CDR1 reads SEHNR; CDR2 reads FQNEAQ (reference sequence). V was clipped by 5 bases and J by 0 bases, with 14 bases between them. This CDR3 comprises 15 residues.

Only a few counts were recorded for this clone. J is TRBJ2-7 and V is TRBV6-1; 10 bases fit TRBD2. Germline V CDR1 and CDR2: MNHNS, SASEGT. J was trimmed by 0 bases and V by 1 base; bases with no gene match: 3. The CDR3 covers 16 residues. The CDR3 reads CASSEEIAGGSYEQYF. In DNA form, the CDR3 reads TGTGCCAGCAGTGAAGAGATAGCGGGAGGCTCCTACGAGCAGTACTTC.